Listed here are 22 T cell receptor beta chains from one sample, sequenced in a study of CD8+CD57+ T cells in acquired aplastic anemia. The authors sequenced patients whose flow cytometry had shown CD8+CD57+ cell expansion. TCR beta VDJ and CDR3 were profiled, and genomic DNA was the template. TCRdb analysed the reads with MiXCR anew, one entry per CDR3 protein. The sample yields around 190,000 distinct CDR3 sequences, around 50% seen once. Sequencing input: sorted CD4+, CD8+, or CD8+CD57+ T cells (not recorded which) from PBMCs. Receptors originate from a human donor with aplastic anemia.

This clonotype was observed a few times. This chain joins TRBV4-3 and TRBJ1-6, with a weak D call TRBD1 (5 bases). The germline V gene has CDR1 LGHNA and CDR2 YSLEER. The CDR3 loop spans 18 amino acids. Trimming pared 0 bases from V and 7 bases from J, leaving 19 bases between. Here the CDR3 DNA reads TGCGCCAGCAGCCAAGACTTTCCGTTAACAGGAGGAAATTCACCCCTCCACTTT. Residues: CASSQDFPLTGGNSPLHF.

As for this clonotype: At one end, the junction sequence differs from germline, possibly due to a read error. The rearrangement joins TRBV7-7 to TRBJ2-3; D is ambiguous. CDR1 is SSHAT, CDR2 FNYEAQ, per germline (reference sequence). CDR3 length equals 13 residues. The CDR3 nucleotides are TGTGCTAGCAGCTCCGACGGCACAGATACGCAGTATTTT. Translated, it gives CASSSDGTDTQYF. The whole variable domain, remainder taken from reference TRBV7-7 and TRBJ2-3, is GAGVSQSPRYKVTKRGQDVTLRCDPISSHATLYWYQQALGQGPEFLTYFNYEAQPDKSGLPSDRFSAERPEGSISTLTIQRTEQRDSAMYRCASSSDGTDTQYFGPGTRLTVL.

This clonotype was counted at least ten times. V gene TRBV6-1 combines with J gene TRBJ1-1; a possible D gene is TRBD1 (5 bases). The germline V gene has CDR1 MNHNS and CDR2 SASEGT. The CDR3 totals 13 residues. V gave up 2 bases and J gave up 5 bases, with 9 bases separating them. CDR3 sequence: CASSERGGTEAFF. The CDR3, as DNA: TGTGCCAGCAGTGAACGGGGGGGTACTGAAGCTTTCTTT.

This clonotype has a count of ten or more. The chain links TRBV12-3 or TRBV12-4 to TRBJ1-4; D is undetermined. V lost 5 bases and J 7 bases, leaving 17 bases between the germline ends. The CDR3 contains 15 residues. CDR3 bases: TGTGCCAGCAGTACCATCCGGAACAATATTGAAAAACTGTTTTTT. Amino acid sequence: CASSTIRNNIEKLFF.

This chain connects TRBV7-2 to TRBJ2-5; TRBD2 aligns across 7 bases. This CDR3 spans 14 amino acids. Germline assignment: CDR1 SGHTA and CDR2 FQGNSA. Trimming took 4 bases from V and 5 from J; bases not matched to a gene: 7. The CDR3 sequence: CASSYLRGGETQYF. As DNA, the CDR3 is TGTGCCAGCAGCTACCTCCGGGGAGGGGAGACCCAGTACTTC.

This rearrangement joins TRBV24-1 to TRBJ2-7, with D possibly matching TRBD2 (6 bases). The germline V gene encodes CDR1 KGHDR and CDR2 SFDVKD. V lost 0 bases, J lost 1 base, and 9 bases lay in between. The CDR3 totals 15 residues. The DNA for the CDR3 is TGTGCCACCAGTGATTTGAGGAGCGGGTCCTACGAGCAGTACTTC. It is translated as CATSDLRSGSYEQYF.

The chain is built from TRBV10-2 and TRBJ2-4, with D possibly matching TRBD1 (6 bases). Trimming pared 8 bases from V and 6 bases from J, leaving 17 bases between. In germline, CDR1 is WSHSY, CDR2 SAAADI. The CDR3 is 14 amino acids. The CDR3 reads CASGEQGSGNIQYF. The CDR3 nucleotides are TGCGCCAGCGGAGAACAGGGCAGCGGAAACATTCAGTACTTC.

The chain links TRBV15 to TRBJ2-5; a possible D gene is TRBD2 (5 bases). Trimming took off 3 bases at V and 5 bases at J, with 10 bases between the two ends. The CDR3 runs to 13 residues. Germline loops: CDR1 LNHNV, CDR2 YYDKDF (reference sequence). CDR3 protein: CATSSSVAETQYF. The CDR3 DNA reads TGTGCCACCAGCAGTAGCGTTGCGGAGACCCAGTACTTC.

V and J are TRBV6-1 and TRBJ1-5, with D hard to call. This CDR3 contains 15 residues. The V gene's germline CDR1 is MNHNS and CDR2 SASEGT. Trimming removed 6 bases at V and 7 bases at J, with 19 bases between. Here the CDR3 reads CASSIHGLTGQPQHF. CDR3 nucleotide sequence: TGTGCCAGCAGCATACATGGACTAACGGGACAGCCCCAGCATTTT.

V is TRBV12-3 or TRBV12-4 and J is TRBJ1-1; D is perhaps TRBD1 (6 bases). V gave up 6 bases and J gave up 6 bases, with 17 bases separating them. CDR3 length: 14 residues. CDR3 nucleotide sequence: TGTGCCAGCAGGGGAACAGGGTCGTCCCCTGAAGCTTTCTTT. Amino acid sequence: CASRGTGSSPEAFF.

In this sample, this clonotype turned up a few times. This rearrangement joins TRBV28 to TRBJ2-6, with D maybe TRBD1 (6 bases). CDR3 length: 16 residues. With 6 bases removed from V and 1 base from J, the gap between germline ends came to 13 bases. Germline V gene sequence: CDR1 MDHEN, CDR2 SYDVKM. The CDR3 DNA is TGTGCCAGCAGAAGATTCACAGGGTCTGGGGCCAACGTCCTGACTTTC. This gives the protein CASRRFTGSGANVLTF.

The rearrangement links TRBV7-3 to TRBJ2-7; a weak D match, TRBD2 (5 bases). The CDR3 extends over 13 amino acids. Trimming took off 5 bases at V and 4 bases at J, with 12 bases between the two ends. Germline V CDR1 and CDR2: SGHTA, FQGTGA. CDR3 DNA sequence: TGTGCCAGCAGCGCCGGGGTTACGTACGAGCAGTACTTC. Protein product: CASSAGVTYEQYF.

Ten or more counts support this clonotype. The chain links TRBV15 to TRBJ2-1; D perhaps matches TRBD2 (7 bases). V lost 1 base, J lost 7 bases, and 20 bases lay in between. The CDR3 has 17 amino acids. Germline assignment: CDR1 LNHNV and CDR2 YYDKDF (reference sequence). The CDR3 bases are TGTGCCACCAGCAGAGCAGCCGGCGTGGGGGGGCGTAATGAGCAGTTCTTC. It specifies CATSRAAGVGGRNEQFF.

Here the CDR3 reads CASSLGAQGTSTDTQYF. The CDR3 nucleotides are TGTGCCAGCAGCTTAGGGGCCCAGGGAACTAGCACAGATACGCAGTATTTT. V gene TRBV7-6 combines with J gene TRBJ2-3; TRBD1 is a possible D gene (5 bases). Trimming cost V 1 base and J 0 bases, with 14 bases left between them. This CDR3 has 17 residues. CDR1 and CDR2 from the germline V gene are SGHVS and FNYEAQ. The full variable domain, its missing parts supplied by reference TRBV7-6 and TRBJ2-3, is GAGVSQSPRYKVTKRGQDVALRCDPISGHVSLYWYRQALGQGPEFLTYFNYEAQQDKSGLPNDRFSAERPEGSISTLTIQRTEQRDSAMYRCASSLGAQGTSTDTQYFGPGTRLTVL.

This clonotype was seen many times. This chain joins TRBV5-6 and TRBJ1-2; TRBD1 matches 12 bases. V shed 2 bases, J shed 4 bases, and the junction held 6 bases outside the gene matches. Germline CDR1 reads SGHDT; CDR2 reads YYEEEE. CDR3 length: 16 residues. CDR3 sequence: CASSLWWGQGAYGYTF. CDR3 bases: TGTGCCAGCAGCTTATGGTGGGGACAGGGGGCCTATGGCTACACCTTC.

At least ten counts were recorded for this clonotype. The chain joins TRBV13 to TRBJ1-2; no clear D. The length of the CDR3 is 13 residues. The V and J ends lost 6 bases and 8 bases respectively, with 16 bases between them. Looked up from germline, CDR1 is PRHDT and CDR2 is FYEKMQ (reference sequence). The CDR3 loop is CASSVKPAGGYTF. DNA for the CDR3: TGTGCCAGCAGTGTCAAACCTGCGGGAGGCTACACCTTC.

The V and J genes are TRBV2 and TRBJ1-1; TRBD1 agrees at 7 bases. This CDR3 comprises 15 residues. V trimming: 8 bases; J trimming: 3 bases; junction bases outside the gene matches: 12. CDR1 and CDR2 (germline): SNHLY, FYNNEI. CDR3 bases: TGTGCCAGCTCCGTCACAGGGGCAATGGACACTGAAGCTTTCTTT. This sequence encodes CASSVTGAMDTEAFF. Variable domain in full (rest from reference TRBV2 and TRBJ1-1): EPEVTQTPSHQVTQMGQEVILRCVPISNHLYFYWYRQILGQKVEFLVSFYNNEISEKSEIFDDQFSVERPDGSNFTLKIRSTKLEDSAMYFCASSVTGAMDTEAFFGQGTRLTVV.

The V and J genes are TRBV29-1 and TRBJ2-7; D assignment may be TRBD1 or TRBD2 (5 bases each). Germline loops: CDR1 SQVTM, CDR2 ANQGSEA. Trimming took 8 bases from V and 0 from J, leaving 11 bases between them. This CDR3 comprises 12 residues. CDR3 nucleotides: TGCAGCTTGAGGGACCCCTCCTACGAGCAGTACTTC. Its translation is CSLRDPSYEQYF.

V gene TRBV5-4 combines with J gene TRBJ1-2; D is unclear. The CDR3 runs 13 residues. Deletions cut 5 bases from V and 5 bases from J, with 13 bases between. Germline assignment: CDR1 SGHNT and CDR2 YYREEE (reference sequence). CDR3 coding DNA: TGTGCCAGCAGGTCCCCGGGAGGATATGGCTACACCTTC. The encoded protein is CASRSPGGYGYTF.

At least ten counts were recorded for this clonotype. This chain links TRBV20-1 with TRBJ1-2, with 7 bases aligning to TRBD1. After removal of 5 bases from V and 6 bases from J, the junction contained 3 bases not matched to a gene. The CDR3 is made up of 11 amino acids. In germline, CDR1 is DFQATT, CDR2 SNEGSKA (reference sequence). The CDR3 region is CSADRVDGYTF. In nucleotides, the CDR3 is TGCAGTGCTGACAGGGTGGATGGCTACACCTTC.

This clonotype was detected only once. The CDR3 does not end in the conserved phenylalanine or tryptophan, so this is likely a read error. The DNA is left out, because the CDR3 cannot be placed on it with certainty; the CDR3 is given as TCRdb lists it. The rearrangement joins TRBV2 to TRBJ2-5; the table names TRBD1, a call not compared with the DNA. The CDR3 length equals 8 residues, ends included. Germline V gene data show CDR1 as SNHLY and CDR2 as FYNNEI. The CDR3 protein is CASRRVIE.

Many counts were recorded for this clonotype. The chain combines TRBV12-3 or TRBV12-4 with TRBJ2-7; 11 bases map to TRBD2. The ends lost 5 bases at V and 4 bases at J; junction bases unmatched: 7. The length of the CDR3 is 15 residues. CDR3 nucleotides: TGTGCCAGCAGTCCCGGGACTAGCGGAAGTTACGAGCAGTACTTC. Its protein product is CASSPGTSGSYEQYF.